This T cell receptor (beta chain) appears in the sequencing data of a study of cytomegalovirus exposure and HLA in healthy donors. The donors were members of the validation cohort comprising some 130 subjects, separate from the approximately 630-subject first cohort. Method: immunoSEQ multiplex PCR; TCRdb's copy keeps in-frame clones and lacks some. The data contain 100,000 to 150,000 clones, about 90% of them singletons. Whole-study findings and limits: Confirmation was obtained in vitro that a few CMV-associated chains are specific for CMV antigens. There were 150 to 200 TCR beta chains listed as cytomegalovirus-associated.

The V gene's germline CDR1 is SGDLS and CDR2 YYNGEE. J gave up 5 bases and V 3 bases, and 10 bases lay outside the gene matches. The CDR3 is made up of 15 amino acids. In regard to this clone: Its specificity is unknown.

The receptor was derived from a woman younger than 30 in good health and CMV-seronegative. Sequenced: PBMCs. The rearrangement links TRBV9 to TRBJ2-5; 7 bases map to TRBD2. The CDR3 spells CASSGGLGGYETQYF. DNA for the CDR3: TGTGCCAGCAGCGGCGGACTAGGAGGTTACGAGACCCAGTACTTC. Full variable domain (outside the CDR3, taken from reference TRBV9 and TRBJ2-5): DSGVTQTPKHLITATGQRVTLRCSPRSGDLSVYWYQQSLDQGLQFLIQYYNGEERAKGNILERFSAQQFPDLHSELNLSSLELGDSALYFCASSGGLGGYETQYFGPGTRLLVL.